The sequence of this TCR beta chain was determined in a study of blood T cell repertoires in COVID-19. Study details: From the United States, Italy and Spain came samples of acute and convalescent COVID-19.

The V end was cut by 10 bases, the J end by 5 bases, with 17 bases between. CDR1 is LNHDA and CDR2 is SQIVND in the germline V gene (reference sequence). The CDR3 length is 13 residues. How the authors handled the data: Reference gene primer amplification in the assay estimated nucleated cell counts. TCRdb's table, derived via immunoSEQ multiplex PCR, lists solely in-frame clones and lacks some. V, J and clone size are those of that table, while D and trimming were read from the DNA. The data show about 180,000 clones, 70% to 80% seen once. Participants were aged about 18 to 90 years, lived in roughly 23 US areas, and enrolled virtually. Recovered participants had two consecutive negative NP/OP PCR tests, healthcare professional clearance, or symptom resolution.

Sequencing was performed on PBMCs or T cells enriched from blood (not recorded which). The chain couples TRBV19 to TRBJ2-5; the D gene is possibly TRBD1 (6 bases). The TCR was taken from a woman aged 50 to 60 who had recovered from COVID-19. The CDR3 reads CATKRTEGETQYF. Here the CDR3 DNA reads TGTGCCACCAAACGGACAGAGGGCGAGACCCAGTACTTC.